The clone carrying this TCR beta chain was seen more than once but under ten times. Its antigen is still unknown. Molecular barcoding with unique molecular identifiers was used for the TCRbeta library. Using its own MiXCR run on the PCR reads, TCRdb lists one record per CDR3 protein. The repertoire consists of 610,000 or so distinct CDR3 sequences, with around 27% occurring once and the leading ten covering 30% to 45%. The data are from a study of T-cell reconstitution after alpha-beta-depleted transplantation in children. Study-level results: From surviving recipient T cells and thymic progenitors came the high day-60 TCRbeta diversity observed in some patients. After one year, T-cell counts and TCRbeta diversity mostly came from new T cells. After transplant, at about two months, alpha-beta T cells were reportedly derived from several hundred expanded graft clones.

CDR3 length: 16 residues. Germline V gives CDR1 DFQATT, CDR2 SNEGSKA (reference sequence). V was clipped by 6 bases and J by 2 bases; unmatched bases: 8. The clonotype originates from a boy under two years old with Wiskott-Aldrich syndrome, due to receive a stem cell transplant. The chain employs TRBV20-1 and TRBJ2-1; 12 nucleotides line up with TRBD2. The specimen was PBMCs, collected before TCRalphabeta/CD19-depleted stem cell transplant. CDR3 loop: CSASVWTSGTYNEQFF. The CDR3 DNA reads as TGCAGTGCGTCAGTTTGGACTAGCGGGACCTACAATGAGCAGTTCTTC.